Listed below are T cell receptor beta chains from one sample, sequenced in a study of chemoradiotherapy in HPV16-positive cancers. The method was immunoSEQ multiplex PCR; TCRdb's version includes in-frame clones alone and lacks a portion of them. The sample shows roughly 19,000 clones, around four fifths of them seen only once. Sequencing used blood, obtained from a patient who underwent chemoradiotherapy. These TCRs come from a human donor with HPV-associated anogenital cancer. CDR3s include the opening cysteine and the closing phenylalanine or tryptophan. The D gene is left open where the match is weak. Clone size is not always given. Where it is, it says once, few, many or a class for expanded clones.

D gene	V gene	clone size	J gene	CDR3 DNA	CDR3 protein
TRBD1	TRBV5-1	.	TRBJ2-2	TGCGCCAGCAGCTTGGCCTTATACAGGGGCACCGGGGAGCTGTTTTTT	CASSLALYRGTGELFF
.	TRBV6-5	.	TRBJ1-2	TGTGCCAGCAGACCGGACGGATTCTATGGCTACACCTTC	CASRPDGFYGYTF
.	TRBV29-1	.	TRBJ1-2	TGCAGCGTTGAAGAGTTCCACGGCTGGGACGGCTACACCTTC	CSVEEFHGWDGYTF
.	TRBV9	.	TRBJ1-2	TGTGCCAGCGGTCCCTATGGCTACACCTTC	CASGPYGYTF
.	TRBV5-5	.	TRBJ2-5	TGTGCCAGCAGCAACGGCTTTGGGGGTGGAGAGACCCAGTACTTC	CASSNGFGGGETQYF
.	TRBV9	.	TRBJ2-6	TGTGCCAGCAGCGCCAGGCGAACAGGGGGGGCCAACGTCCTGACTTTC	CASSARRTGGANVLTF
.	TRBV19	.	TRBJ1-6	TGTGCCAGTATGATCGGGATTAATTCACCCCTCCACTTT	CASMIGINSPLHF
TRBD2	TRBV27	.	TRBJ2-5	TGTGCCAGCAGTTTATCGATCGGACTAGGGCGGGAAGAGACCCAGTACTTC	CASSLSIGLGREETQYF
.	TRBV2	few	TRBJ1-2	TGTGCCAGCAGTGAACGGGGCCAGAACTATGGCTACACCTTC	CASSERGQNYGYTF
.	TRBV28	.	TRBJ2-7	TGTGCCAGCAGTTCGATGGGCAGGGAGACATTTTACGAGCAGTACTTC	CASSSMGRETFYEQYF
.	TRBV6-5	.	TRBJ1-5	TGTGCCAGCAGTCGAGGACGGCACAATCAGCCCCAGCATTTT	CASSRGRHNQPQHF
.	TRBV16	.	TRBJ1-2	TGTGCCAGCAGCCAGGTTACAGATTCCTATGGCTACACCTTC	CASSQVTDSYGYTF
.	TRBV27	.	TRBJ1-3	TGTGCCAGCAAGGGGTTGAACTCTGGAAACACCATATATTTT	CASKGLNSGNTIYF
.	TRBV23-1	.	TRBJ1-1	TGCGCCAGCATGGTCGGTTCCGCTATGAACACTGAAGCTTTCTTT	CASMVGSAMNTEAFF
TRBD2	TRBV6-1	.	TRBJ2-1	TGTGCCAGCAGTGCTAGCGGGGGGTACAATGAGCAGTTCTTC	CASSASGGYNEQFF
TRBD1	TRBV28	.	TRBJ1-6	TGTGCCAGCAGTGCCATACAGGGGGTGAATTCACCCCTCCACTTT	CASSAIQGVNSPLHF
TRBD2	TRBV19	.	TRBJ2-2	TGTGCCAGTAGTCCCACCGCTAGCGGGGGGGCCGACGGGGAGCTGTTTTTT	CASSPTASGGADGELFF
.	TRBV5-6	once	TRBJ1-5	TGTGCCAGCAGCACGGGACTTAGCAATCAGCCCCAGCATTTT	CASSTGLSNQPQHF
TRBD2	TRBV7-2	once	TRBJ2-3	TGTGCCAGCAGCTTAGAAGAGGGCACTAGCGGGGGGCGGGATACGCAGTATTTT	CASSLEEGTSGGRDTQYF
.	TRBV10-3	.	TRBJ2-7	TGTGCCATCAGTGAGTCTGGTTACGAGCAGTACTTC	CAISESGYEQYF
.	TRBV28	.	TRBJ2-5	TGTGCCAGCAGGCCGCGACAGGAGTCACAAGAGACCCAGTACTTC	CASRPRQESQETQYF
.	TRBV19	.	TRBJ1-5	TGTGCCACCTCCAGTGGACCGTCCCCCAATCAGCCCCAGCATTTT	CATSSGPSPNQPQHF
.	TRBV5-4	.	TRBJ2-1	TGTGCCAGCAGCGGCAGCTCCTACAATGAGCAGTTCTTC	CASSGSSYNEQFF
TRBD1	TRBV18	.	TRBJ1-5	TGTGCCAGCTCACAGGGGACAGGGTTCAATCAGCCCCAGCATTTT	CASSQGTGFNQPQHF
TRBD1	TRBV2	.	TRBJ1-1	TGTGCCAGCAGGCTAAGGACAGGGGAGGGGACTGAAGCTTTCTTT	CASRLRTGEGTEAFF
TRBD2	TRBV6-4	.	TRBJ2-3	TGTGCCAGCAGTGATTCTAGCGGGGGCACAGATACGCAGTATTTT	CASSDSSGGTDTQYF
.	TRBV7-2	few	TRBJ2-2	TGTGCCAGCAGCTTAGGGGCCAACACCGGGGAGCTGTTTTTT	CASSLGANTGELFF
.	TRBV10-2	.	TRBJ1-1	TGCGCCAGCAGCGAAGGTCTGGGGCTGAACACTGAAGCTTTCTTT	CASSEGLGLNTEAFF
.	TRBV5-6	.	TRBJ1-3	TGTGCCAGCACAGCTGGAAACACCATATATTTT	CASTAGNTIYF
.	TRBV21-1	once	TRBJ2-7	TGTGCCAGCAGCAACCCCTTAAAGACTAGTTCCCACGAGCAGTACTTC	CASSNPLKTSSHEQYF
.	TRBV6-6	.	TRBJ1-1	TGTGCCAGCAGGGGGGGGACGGGGAACACTGAAGCTTTCTTT	CASRGGTGNTEAFF
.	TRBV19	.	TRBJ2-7	TGTGCCAGTAGTCGGGACGAGACCTACGAGCAGTACTTC	CASSRDETYEQYF
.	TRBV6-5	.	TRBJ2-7	TGTGCCAGCAGTTCGGGGGGCGCGGACTACGAGCAGTACTTC	CASSSGGADYEQYF
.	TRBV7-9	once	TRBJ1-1	TGTGCCAGCAGCTTAGCCCGGGGACTGAACACTGAAGCTTTCTTT	CASSLARGLNTEAFF
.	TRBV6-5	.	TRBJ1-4	TGTGCCAGCAGTTACTCGAATCGGCCGCTTGGGGAAAAACTGTTTTTT	CASSYSNRPLGEKLFF
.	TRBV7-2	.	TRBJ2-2	TGTGCCAGCAGCCCCACCTGGAACACCGGGGAGCTGTTTTTT	CASSPTWNTGELFF
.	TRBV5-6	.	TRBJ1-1	TGTGCCAGCAGATCACAGGGTAGGGAGACTGAAGCTTTCTTT	CASRSQGRETEAFF
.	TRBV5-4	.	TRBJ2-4	TGTGCCAGCAGCGGAACCAGGGGGGGAGAAAACATTCAGTACTTC	CASSGTRGGENIQYF
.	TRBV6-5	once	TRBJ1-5	TGTGCCAGCAGTTATAATAAGGGCGAGCCCCAGCATTTT	CASSYNKGEPQHF
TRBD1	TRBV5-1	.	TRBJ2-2	TGCGCCAGCAGCTTGGCTCGCGACAGGGTGTCCGGGGAGCTGTTTTTT	CASSLARDRVSGELFF
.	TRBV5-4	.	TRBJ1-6	TGTGCCAGCAGCCCCACTCCCGACCCAGCGAATTCACCCCTCCACTTT	CASSPTPDPANSPLHF
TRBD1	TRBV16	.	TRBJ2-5	TGTGCCAGCAGCCAACAGGGGGCAGAGACCCAGTACTTC	CASSQQGAETQYF
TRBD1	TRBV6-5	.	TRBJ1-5	TGTGCCAGCAGGAAGACAGGGAGAAATCAGCCCCAGCATTTT	CASRKTGRNQPQHF
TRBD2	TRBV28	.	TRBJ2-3	TGTGCCAGCAGTTCCAGGACTAGCGGATTTCACCCAGATACGCAGTATTTT	CASSSRTSGFHPDTQYF
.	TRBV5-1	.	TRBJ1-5	TGCGCCAGCAGCTTGATTGGGGATCAGCCCCAGCATTTT	CASSLIGDQPQHF
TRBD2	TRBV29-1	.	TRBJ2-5	TGCAGCTCTCGACCCTCGGGAGCGGGGCCCGGGGAGACCCAGTACTTC	CSSRPSGAGPGETQYF
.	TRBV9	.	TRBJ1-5	TGTGCCAGCAGCCCCAGTTTTGATGGACCCCAGCATTTT	CASSPSFDGPQHF
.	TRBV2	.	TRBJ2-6	TGTGCCAGCAACCAAGGGGTAGCTGGGGCCAACGTCCTGACTTTC	CASNQGVAGANVLTF
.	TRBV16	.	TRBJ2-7	TGTGCCAGCAGCCAGTTTCCGGGTTCCTACGAGCAGTACTTC	CASSQFPGSYEQYF
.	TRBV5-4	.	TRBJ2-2	TGTGCCAGCAGTATAGGGGGGCCCAACACCGGGGAGCTGTTTTTT	CASSIGGPNTGELFF
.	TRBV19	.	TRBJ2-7	TGTGCCAGTAGTATATCTGGTCTGGGTGGCGAGCAGTACTTC	CASSISGLGGEQYF
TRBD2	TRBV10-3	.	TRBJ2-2	TGTGCCATCACCGAAGGGGAGGGTGGCACCGGGGAGCTGTTTTTT	CAITEGEGGTGELFF
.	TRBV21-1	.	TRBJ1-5	TGTGCCAGCAGCATTAAGTTGTATAGCAATCAGCCCCAGCATTTT	CASSIKLYSNQPQHF
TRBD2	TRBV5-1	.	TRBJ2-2	TGCGCCAGCAGCTCGAAGACTAGCGGGGGGGCCACCGGGGAGCTGTTTTTT	CASSSKTSGGATGELFF
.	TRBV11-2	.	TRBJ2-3	TGTGCCAGCAGCTTAGTCGCTCCTCCTCGGGGCACAGATACGCAGTATTTT	CASSLVAPPRGTDTQYF